Presented here are 14 T cell receptor beta chains from one specimen sequenced in a study of molecular identifiers for immune sequencing clone quantification. TCRdb recomputed calls from the PCR reads with MiXCR, one row per CDR3 protein. The sample consists of 350,000 or so distinct CDR3 sequences, 20% to 25% of them appearing once. Sequencing was done on a sample of naive CD8+ T cells from blood, with Jurkat cell RNA spiked in. The subset is: FACS-sorted CD8+CD4-CCR7+CD45RA+ naive T cells. These receptors originate from a human donor in good health. Some libraries in this study had Jurkat cell RNA spiked in.

This rearrangement joins TRBV29-1 to TRBJ1-1; tentatively, D is TRBD1 (5 bases). Deletions cut 3 bases from V and 5 bases from J, with 25 bases between. The CDR3 is 17 residues long. The germline gives CDR1 SQVTM, CDR2 ANQGSEA. The CDR3 sequence: CSVETVVVGGLGTEAFF. The CDR3 bases are TGCAGCGTTGAGACCGTGGTGGTTGGGGGATTGGGGACTGAAGCTTTCTTT.

On this clonotype itself: A much larger clone is a single base away; this may be a read error. The CDR3 carries no conserved terminal phenylalanine or tryptophan, so it likely arises from a read error. The chain is built from TRBV28 and TRBJ1-2; 7 bases agree with TRBD1. Per the germline V gene, CDR1 is MDHEN and CDR2 is SYDVKM. With 5 bases clipped from V and 4 bases from J, the junction kept 16 bases outside the gene matches. The CDR3 runs 17 residues. This chain's CDR3 is CASSPGGGAGIPYGYTL. CDR3 nucleotides: TGTGCCAGCAGTCCCGGAGGGGGCGCCGGGATCCCCTATGGCTACACCCTC.

CDR3 DNA sequence: TGCAGTGCCACCTTCTGGGACAGCTATAACTATGGCTACACCTTC. Its translation is CSATFWDSYNYGYTF. The genes are TRBV20-1 and TRBJ1-2; 7 nucleotides line up with TRBD1. The CDR3 length is 15 residues. Trimming removed 6 bases from V and 1 base from J; junction bases left unmatched: 11. Germline V gene data show CDR1 as DFQATT and CDR2 as SNEGSKA (reference sequence).

This clonotype was counted ten times or more. The rearrangement uses TRBV6-5 and TRBJ2-3; unclear D gene. The germline V gene has CDR1 MNHEY and CDR2 SVGAGI. The CDR3 runs 15 residues. V shed 0 bases and J shed 4 bases, with 11 bases lying between them. The CDR3 spells CASSYSMGTSDTQYF. The DNA for the CDR3 is TGTGCCAGCAGTTACTCCATGGGCACATCAGATACGCAGTATTTT.

The DNA of the CDR3 is TGCGCCAGCAGCCAATGGACAGGGGAGAGCACTGAAGCTTTCTTT. Translating gives CASSQWTGESTEAFF. The chain is built from TRBV4-3 and TRBJ1-1; 9 positions agree with TRBD1. Germline CDR1 reads LGHNA; CDR2 reads YSLEER. This CDR3 is 15 amino acids long. The ends lost 2 bases at V and 4 bases at J; junction bases unmatched: 5.

This clonotype has a count of ten or more. The rearrangement uses TRBV7-6 and TRBJ2-2; TRBD2 matches 11 bases. The ends lost 2 bases at V and 4 bases at J; junction bases unmatched: 3. There are 16 residues in the CDR3. Germline V lookup: CDR1 SGHVS, CDR2 FNYEAQ. The CDR3 coding sequence is TGTGCCAGCAGCTTAAGTGGGACTAGCGGCACCGGGGAGCTGTTTTTT. Its protein product is CASSLSGTSGTGELFF.

This clonotype has a count of ten or more. The rearrangement links TRBV7-9 to TRBJ1-1, with 10 bases matching TRBD1. With V trimmed by 7 bases and J by 4 bases, 18 bases remained unmatched. The CDR3 is 18 amino acids. The germline V gene has CDR1 SEHNR and CDR2 FQNEAQ (reference sequence). CDR3 bases: TGTGCCAGCATGATGGGAATTGGACGGGACAGGGGTACCACTGAAGCTTTCTTT. This encodes CASMMGIGRDRGTTEAFF.

This clonotype was found many times. The V and J genes are TRBV4-3 and TRBJ2-7; TRBD1 matches 7 bases. Per the germline V gene, CDR1 is LGHNA and CDR2 is YSLEER. V shed 3 bases, J shed 3 bases, and the junction held 8 bases outside the gene matches. The CDR3 sequence is 15 residues long. CDR3: CASSQSGQADYEQYF. The CDR3 nucleotides read TGCGCCAGCAGCCAGTCCGGACAGGCGGACTACGAGCAGTACTTC.

This clonotype was recorded many times. V usage is TRBV5-1 and J usage is TRBJ2-7; D may be TRBD1 (8 bases). The V end was cut by 4 bases, the J end by 8 bases, with 19 bases between. CDR1 is SGHRS and CDR2 is YFSETQ in the germline V gene. The CDR3 runs 14 residues. The CDR3 spells CASSSGTGISQQYF. For the CDR3, the DNA is TGCGCCAGCAGCAGCGGGACAGGTATCTCCCAGCAGTACTTC.

This clonotype was recorded at least ten times. In DNA form, the CDR3 reads TGTGCCAGCAGTTACCCTCAATCGAAGAGTGACGCCACAAACCTAGCCAAAAACATTCAGTACTTC. Its translation: CASSYPQSKSDATNLAKNIQYF. The gene calls are TRBV6-6 and TRBJ2-4; D ambiguous. The V gene lost 2 bases and the J gene lost 0 bases, with 29 bases spanning the gap. Germline assignment: CDR1 MNHNY and CDR2 SVGAGI (reference sequence). There are 22 residues in the CDR3.

As to this clonotype: A much more abundant neighbour one base away suggests this may be a read error. The chain couples TRBV12-3 or TRBV12-4 to TRBJ2-5, with D perhaps being TRBD1 or TRBD2 (5 bases each). This CDR3 is built from 14 residues. Written as DNA, the CDR3 is TGTGCCAACAGTTTTGGGGGTCGCGGCGGGACCCAGTACTTC. It encodes CANSFGGRGGTQYF.

Many counts were recorded for this clonotype. The chain joins TRBV9 to TRBJ2-1, with D uncertain. CDR3 length equals 15 residues. Germline values: CDR1 SGDLS, CDR2 YYNGEE. Trimming took off 3 bases at V and 1 base at J, with 11 bases between the two ends. The CDR3 nucleotides are TGTGCCAGCAGCGAGGACGCTACATCCTACAATGAGCAGTTCTTC. Translation gives CASSEDATSYNEQFF.

This clonotype has only a few counts. The chain couples TRBV4-3 to TRBJ1-1, with D possibly matching TRBD1 (6 bases). CDR1 is LGHNA and CDR2 is YSLEER in the germline V gene. CDR3 length equals 16 residues. The V and J ends lost 2 bases and 0 bases respectively, with 13 bases between them. The CDR3 DNA reads as TGCGCCAGCAGCCAAACCCCAACAGGGATGAACACTGAAGCTTTCTTT. Encoded protein: CASSQTPTGMNTEAFF.

This clonotype has only a few counts. This chain connects TRBV28 to TRBJ2-7; 10 bases align to TRBD2. CDR1 and CDR2 from the germline V gene are MDHEN and SYDVKM. The V and J ends lost 5 bases and 0 bases, in that order; junction bases with no gene match: 7. The CDR3 runs 16 residues. The DNA of the CDR3 is TGTGCCAGCAGTACTGAACTAGCGGGGCCCTCCTACGAGCAGTACTTC. It codes for CASSTELAGPSYEQYF.